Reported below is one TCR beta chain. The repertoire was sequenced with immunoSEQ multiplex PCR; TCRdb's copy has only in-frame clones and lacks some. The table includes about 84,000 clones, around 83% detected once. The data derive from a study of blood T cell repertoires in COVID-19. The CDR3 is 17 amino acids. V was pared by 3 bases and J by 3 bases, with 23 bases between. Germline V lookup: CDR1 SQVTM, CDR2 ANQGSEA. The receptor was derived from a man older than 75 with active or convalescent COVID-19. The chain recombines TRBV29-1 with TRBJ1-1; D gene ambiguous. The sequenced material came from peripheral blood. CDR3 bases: TGCAGCGTTGATGCGGAGGCGTATCTTAATATGTACACTGAAGCTTTCTTT. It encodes CSVDAEAYLNMYTEAFF. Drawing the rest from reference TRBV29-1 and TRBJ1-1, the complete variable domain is SAVISQKPSRDICQRGTSLTIQCQVDSQVTMMFWYRQQPGQSLTLIATANQGSEATYESGFVIDKFPISRPNLTFSTLTVSNMSPEDSSIYLCSVDAEAYLNMYTEAFFGQGTRLTVV.